This is a list of T cell receptor beta chains from one sample in a study of blood T cell repertoires in COVID-19. Produced via immunoSEQ multiplex PCR; TCRdb's table is partial and in-frame only. The table lists 100,000 to 150,000 clones, approximately 74% of them singletons, with 1.5% to 2% in the top ten. The sample consisted of peripheral blood. The receptors were sampled from a woman aged 70-85 years with acute or convalescent COVID-19. Each CDR3 is given without its conserved first and last residue. The order of the fields is V gene, D gene, clone size, CDR3 protein. D genes are given only for firm matches. Size tells how often a clone was seen (once, few, many) or the class of an expanded clone, and some rows leave it out.

V gene: TRBV24-1
D gene: TRBD1
clone size: -
CDR3 protein: ATSDRGINYNEQF

V gene: TRBV3-1/TRBV3-2
D gene: TRBD1
clone size: -
CDR3 protein: ASSPHWTGVNTEAF

V gene: TRBV28
D gene: -
clone size: few
CDR3 protein: ASSLAGRIGYT

V gene: TRBV20-1
D gene: -
clone size: -
CDR3 protein: SASGGPKNIQY

V gene: TRBV7-2
D gene: -
clone size: -
CDR3 protein: ASSLEKRGYGYT

V gene: TRBV28
D gene: TRBD2
clone size: -
CDR3 protein: ASSPFTSGRAGELF

V gene: TRBV28
D gene: TRBD1
clone size: -
CDR3 protein: ASLGGNRGIRSNQPQH

V gene: TRBV18
D gene: TRBD2
clone size: -
CDR3 protein: ASSGGDEQY

V gene: TRBV11-2
D gene: TRBD1
clone size: -
CDR3 protein: ASSGPTGTVTDTQY

V gene: TRBV5-1
D gene: TRBD2
clone size: -
CDR3 protein: ASSPRTSFTGELF

V gene: TRBV18
D gene: TRBD1
clone size: -
CDR3 protein: ASSPPGQGMGDTQY

V gene: TRBV19
D gene: -
clone size: -
CDR3 protein: ASSILPGGSTDTQY

V gene: TRBV7-9
D gene: -
clone size: -
CDR3 protein: ASSLIGGLDTQY

V gene: TRBV4-1
D gene: -
clone size: -
CDR3 protein: ASSQDRVTNTGELF

V gene: TRBV5-1
D gene: -
clone size: -
CDR3 protein: ASSIDGSYGYT

V gene: TRBV19
D gene: -
clone size: once
CDR3 protein: ASRTSGRNTEAF

V gene: TRBV10-3
D gene: -
clone size: -
CDR3 protein: AISTQTGVTNEQY

V gene: TRBV13
D gene: -
clone size: -
CDR3 protein: ASSFGSNTEAF

V gene: TRBV2
D gene: TRBD1
clone size: -
CDR3 protein: ASSDRGIEQF

V gene: TRBV6-6
D gene: -
clone size: -
CDR3 protein: ASRAYGGGGNQPQH

V gene: TRBV3-1/TRBV3-2
D gene: TRBD2
clone size: -
CDR3 protein: ASSQGGLAGRSYTGELF

V gene: TRBV9
D gene: TRBD2
clone size: few
CDR3 protein: ASSPGLAETQY

V gene: TRBV5-4
D gene: TRBD2
clone size: -
CDR3 protein: ASSSDGGLAGLEQY

V gene: TRBV6-5
D gene: TRBD1
clone size: -
CDR3 protein: ASSSGGETDTQY

V gene: TRBV9
D gene: TRBD1
clone size: -
CDR3 protein: ASSVGDRYNEQF

V gene: TRBV28
D gene: TRBD1
clone size: -
CDR3 protein: ASSSRDRGKVNTEAF

V gene: TRBV6-1
D gene: TRBD1
clone size: -
CDR3 protein: ASSEETPFYPGQANEQF

V gene: TRBV9
D gene: -
clone size: -
CDR3 protein: ASNKEGGNTEAF

V gene: TRBV12-3/TRBV12-4
D gene: -
clone size: few
CDR3 protein: ASSRGGRGYT

V gene: TRBV7-8
D gene: TRBD1
clone size: few
CDR3 protein: ASSLWSGGSYEQY

V gene: TRBV29-1
D gene: TRBD2
clone size: -
CDR3 protein: SVAGTSGSTDTQY

V gene: TRBV7-2
D gene: -
clone size: -
CDR3 protein: ASSATGIAKNIQY

V gene: TRBV24-1
D gene: -
clone size: -
CDR3 protein: ATSDRDKASYNEQF

V gene: TRBV9
D gene: -
clone size: many
CDR3 protein: ASSLQTRGFGYT

V gene: TRBV25-1
D gene: -
clone size: -
CDR3 protein: ASSPPRWSLGYGYT

V gene: TRBV7-8
D gene: TRBD1
clone size: few
CDR3 protein: ASNLRGQGLNTEAF

V gene: TRBV18
D gene: -
clone size: -
CDR3 protein: ASSPGGQPFQPQH

V gene: TRBV9
D gene: -
clone size: -
CDR3 protein: ASSVGDMKETQY

V gene: TRBV6-1
D gene: -
clone size: once
CDR3 protein: ASSERMGYNEQF

V gene: TRBV4-3
D gene: -
clone size: few
CDR3 protein: ASSQAGGEETQY

V gene: TRBV5-1
D gene: -
clone size: -
CDR3 protein: ASSLLAGSSGTGELF

V gene: TRBV19
D gene: -
clone size: -
CDR3 protein: ASIRSGTLNTEAF

V gene: TRBV2
D gene: -
clone size: -
CDR3 protein: ASRESTDTQY

V gene: TRBV28
D gene: -
clone size: -
CDR3 protein: ASSLVLGFNYEQY

V gene: TRBV5-1
D gene: TRBD1
clone size: -
CDR3 protein: ASSSGTGTYEQY

V gene: TRBV6-2/TRBV6-3
D gene: -
clone size: -
CDR3 protein: ASSLSSTSYEQY

V gene: TRBV18
D gene: -
clone size: -
CDR3 protein: ASSPPALDTEAF

V gene: TRBV28
D gene: TRBD2
clone size: few
CDR3 protein: ASTLAGTSYEQY

V gene: TRBV10-1
D gene: -
clone size: -
CDR3 protein: ASSEGGNYGYT

V gene: TRBV19
D gene: TRBD2
clone size: -
CDR3 protein: ASSILGTSGRNEQF

V gene: TRBV27
D gene: TRBD2
clone size: -
CDR3 protein: ASSLRLAGDRVQF

V gene: TRBV5-3
D gene: -
clone size: few
CDR3 protein: ARSSGGRERTDTQY